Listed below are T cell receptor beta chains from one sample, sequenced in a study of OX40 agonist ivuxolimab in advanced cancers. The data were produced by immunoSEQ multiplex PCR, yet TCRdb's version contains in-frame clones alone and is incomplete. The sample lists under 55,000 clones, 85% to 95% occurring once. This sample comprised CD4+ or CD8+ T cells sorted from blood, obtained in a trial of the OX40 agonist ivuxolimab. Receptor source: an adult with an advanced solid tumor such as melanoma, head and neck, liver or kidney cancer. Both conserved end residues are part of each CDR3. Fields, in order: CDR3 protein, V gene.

CASSETSGGGQQYF TRBV6-5
CASSAGTSGSYNEQFF TRBV27
CARAKEGAPHFEHSGELFF TRBV28
CASRALGVQADTQYF TRBV25-1
CASSVSGGYEQYF TRBV27
CTSSQDDEGDIKNIQYF TRBV1
CSVEDPWTGGSDEQFF TRBV29-1
CARLRQGDYEQYF TRBV27
CASSFPSRTGTEAFF TRBV27
CASSPSGGEVVYEQYF TRBV27
CAISELRTRDNEQFF TRBV10-3
CASSHLQGYQETQYF TRBV7-6
CASSSWGDNYYEQYF TRBV5-8
CASSDPDPMTEKLFF TRBV28
CASSYPGLAGEVQYF TRBV7-8
CASSQESGQGNQPQHF TRBV4-2
CASRHGSNQPQHF TRBV6-5
CASSQVWTGSYEQYF TRBV4-1
CASSFFGSYEQYF TRBV27
CASGGGNGYQPQHF TRBV27
CASSVDGTNSNQPQHF TRBV9
CASKGQGVGQPQHF TRBV27
CASSWRDRGLIYTF TRBV7-9
CASSPASGAYNEQFF TRBV9
CASSYLAGYSYEQYF TRBV13
CASSPWNRANTGELFF TRBV27
CASSSSGTSGPEAPNEQFF TRBV7-9
CASANSRGARTEAFF TRBV27
CASSLTGGAGNTIYF TRBV7-3
CASSLQASGGTDTQYF TRBV4-1
CASSEIQLSNQPQHF TRBV6-1
CASREQGAPDYGYTF TRBV19
CASSPVSSTDNEQFF TRBV11-1
CAISDLGLNNEQFF TRBV10-3
CASSRGAGNTIYF TRBV25-1
CASSYLSGRVVGELFF TRBV6-5
CSAQGLREQYF TRBV20-1
CASSPPAGHGVEQYF TRBV18
CASSPWTGSGNEQFF TRBV9
CSVADTSVHPTGELFF TRBV29-1
CASSQVSLAGGRGGELFF TRBV4-1
CASSQDRNGPISYEQYF TRBV4-3
CASKYDRVHEQYF TRBV28
CASSLGGYYTEAFF TRBV7-2
CASSFTNEQFF TRBV7-9